This TCR beta chain was identified in a study of T-cell memory formation after mild COVID-19. Background on the study: TCR clusters were mostly confined to one donor each. Study results and caveats: Balance between CD4 and CD8 was seen in clones contracting day 15 to 85, and a CD4+ lean was seen in later expanders.

A word on this clonotype: Its antigen remains unidentified.

TCRdb re-called the 5' RACE reads with MiXCR, one entry per CDR3 protein. The repertoire holds approximately 390,000 distinct CDR3 sequences, with roughly 15% as singletons. V lost 4 bases and J lost 2; bases outside the gene matches: 13. The germline CDR1 and CDR2 sequences are MGHRA and YSYEKL. The CDR3 has 18 amino acids. Source material: PBMCs or a T cell subset sorted from them (not recorded which). This chain joins TRBV4-1 and TRBJ2-2; 7 bases are shared with TRBD1. The sequence was obtained from a young man who had mild COVID-19 (a few samples of this study predate the infection). Cell type and time point are not known. The CDR3 DNA follows: TGCGCCAGCAGCCCATGGAGTCTAACAGGGGTAAACACCGGGGAGCTGTTTTTT. Encoded protein: CASSPWSLTGVNTGELFF.